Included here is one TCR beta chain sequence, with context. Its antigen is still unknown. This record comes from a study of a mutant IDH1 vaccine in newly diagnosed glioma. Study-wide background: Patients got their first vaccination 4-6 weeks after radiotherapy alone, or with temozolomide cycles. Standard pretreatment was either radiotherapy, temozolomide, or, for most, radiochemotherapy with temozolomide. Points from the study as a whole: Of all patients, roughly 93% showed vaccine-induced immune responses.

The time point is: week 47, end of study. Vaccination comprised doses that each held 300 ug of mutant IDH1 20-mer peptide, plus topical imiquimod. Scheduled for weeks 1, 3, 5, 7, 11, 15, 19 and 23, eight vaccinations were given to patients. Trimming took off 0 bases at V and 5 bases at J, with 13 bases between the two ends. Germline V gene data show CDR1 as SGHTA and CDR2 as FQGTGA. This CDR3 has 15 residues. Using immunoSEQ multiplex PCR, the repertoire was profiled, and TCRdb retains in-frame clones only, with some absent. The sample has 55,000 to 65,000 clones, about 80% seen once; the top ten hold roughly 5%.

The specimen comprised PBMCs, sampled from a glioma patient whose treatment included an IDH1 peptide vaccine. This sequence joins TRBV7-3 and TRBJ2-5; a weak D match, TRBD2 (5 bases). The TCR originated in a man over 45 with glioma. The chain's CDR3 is CASSLTNGRGETQYF. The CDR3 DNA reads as TGTGCCAGCAGCTTAACGAATGGACGCGGGGAGACCCAGTACTTC.